Sequencing of this TCR beta chain was carried out in a study of Tregs in tolerant kidney transplant recipients. Study results and caveats: In tolerant patients, donor-specific Tregs outgrew total Tregs, suggesting antigen-driven expansion. No direct test of biological reproducibility was done here.

Recipients received nonmyeloablative bone marrow transplants from related graft donors, with transient mixed chimerism. A remark on this clone: Its matching antigen is unknown.

The protocol was immunoSEQ multiplex PCR, while the TCRdb copy is restricted to in-frame clones and leaves out a portion. The sample lists approximately 81,000 clones; around 90% were seen once. V lost 0 bases to trimming and J lost 11 bases; unmatched junction nucleotides: 14. Per germline, CDR1 SGHNT and CDR2 YYREEE (reference sequence). The CDR3 covers 16 residues. This receptor was obtained from a human patient who received a combined kidney and bone marrow transplant. Some T cells may be provided by the graft donor. The input for sequencing was CD4+ T cells from blood (PBMCs), taken 24 months after the transplant. V gene TRBV5-4 combines with J gene TRBJ1-1; TRBD1 matches at 9 bases. CDR3 DNA sequence: TGTGCCAGCAGCTTGGTCCCGGACAGGGGTAATAGTAGGGCTTTCTTT. This encodes CASSLVPDRGNSRAFF.